The clone carrying this TCR beta chain was counted between two and nine times. This entry belongs to a study of control samples from healthy donors and cancer patients. The germline V gene has CDR1 LGHNT and CDR2 FRNRAP. V gave up 1 base and J gave up 4 bases, with 7 bases separating them. This CDR3 contains 13 residues. TCRdb's table, derived via immunoSEQ multiplex PCR, lists solely in-frame clones and lacks some. The data contain some 120,000 clones, around nine tenths of them singletons. Sequenced material: blood. The receptor comes from a man in his thirties or forties in good health. The rearrangement joins TRBV12-5 to TRBJ1-2; tentatively, D is TRBD1 (5 bases). CDR3 sequence: CASGLGQGYGYTF. The CDR3 nucleotides are TGTGCTAGTGGTTTGGGGCAGGGCTATGGCTACACCTTC.